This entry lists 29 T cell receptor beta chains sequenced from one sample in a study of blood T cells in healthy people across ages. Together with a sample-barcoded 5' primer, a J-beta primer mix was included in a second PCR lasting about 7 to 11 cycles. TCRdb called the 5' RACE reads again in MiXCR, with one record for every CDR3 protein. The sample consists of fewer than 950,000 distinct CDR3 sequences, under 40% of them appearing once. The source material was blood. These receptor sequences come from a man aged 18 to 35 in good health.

CDR3 sequence reads: CASSPPGVGTEAFF. The CDR3 coding sequence is TGTGCCAGCTCACCACCGGGGGTGGGCACTGAAGCTTTCTTT. The chain has TRBV18 and TRBJ1-1; possibly TRBD1 for D (5 bases). V was cut by 0 bases and J by 4 bases, with 9 bases left in between. Germline values: CDR1 KGHSH, CDR2 LQKENI. The CDR3 contains 14 residues.

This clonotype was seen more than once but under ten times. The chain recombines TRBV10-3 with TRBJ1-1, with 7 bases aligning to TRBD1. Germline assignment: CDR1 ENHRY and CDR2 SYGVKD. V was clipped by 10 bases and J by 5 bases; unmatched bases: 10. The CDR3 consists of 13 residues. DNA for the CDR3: TGTGCCACGTCAGACAGGGTTGGGACTGAAGCTTTCTTT. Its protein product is CATSDRVGTEAFF.

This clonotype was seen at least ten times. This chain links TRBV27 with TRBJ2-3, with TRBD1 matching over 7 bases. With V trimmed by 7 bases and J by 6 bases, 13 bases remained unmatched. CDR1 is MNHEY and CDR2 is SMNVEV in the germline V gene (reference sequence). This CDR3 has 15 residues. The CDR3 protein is CASTSSDRVRDTQYF. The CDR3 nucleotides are TGTGCCAGCACTAGCTCCGACAGGGTGAGGGATACGCAGTATTTT.

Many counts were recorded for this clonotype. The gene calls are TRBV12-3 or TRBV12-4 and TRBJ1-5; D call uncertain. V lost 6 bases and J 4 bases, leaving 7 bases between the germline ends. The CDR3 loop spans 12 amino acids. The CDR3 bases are TGTGCCAGCAGGTCCGGGAATCAGCCCCAGCATTTT. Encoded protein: CASRSGNQPQHF.

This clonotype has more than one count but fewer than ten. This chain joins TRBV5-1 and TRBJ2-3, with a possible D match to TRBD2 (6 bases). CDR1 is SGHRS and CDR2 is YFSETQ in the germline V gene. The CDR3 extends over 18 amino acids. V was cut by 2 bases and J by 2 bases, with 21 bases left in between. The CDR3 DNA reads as TGCGCCAGCAGCTTCTATCCTAACCCCCCTAGCGCCACAGATACGCAGTATTTT. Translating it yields CASSFYPNPPSATDTQYF.

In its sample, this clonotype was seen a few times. CDR3 sequence: CASSIILQAGYTF. The DNA of the CDR3 is TGTGCCAGTAGTATCATTCTACAGGCGGGCTACACCTTC. This chain connects TRBV19 to TRBJ1-2; maybe TRBD1 (5 bases). The V end lost 3 bases, the J end lost 8 bases, and 13 bases lay between the germline ends. The germline V gene has CDR1 LNHDA and CDR2 SQIVND (reference sequence). The CDR3 covers 13 residues.

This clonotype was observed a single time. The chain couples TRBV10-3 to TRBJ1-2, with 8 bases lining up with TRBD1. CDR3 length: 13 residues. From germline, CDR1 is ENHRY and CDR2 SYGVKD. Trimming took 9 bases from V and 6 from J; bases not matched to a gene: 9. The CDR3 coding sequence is TGTGCCATTAACGGACAGGGAGTGAATGGCTACACCTTC. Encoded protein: CAINGQGVNGYTF.

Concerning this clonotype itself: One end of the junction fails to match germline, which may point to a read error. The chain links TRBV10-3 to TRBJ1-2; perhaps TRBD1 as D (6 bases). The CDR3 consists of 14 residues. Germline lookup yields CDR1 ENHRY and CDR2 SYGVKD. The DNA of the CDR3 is TGTGTCATCAGTGTCCCGCGCTGGAGTGGGGGCTGCACCTTC. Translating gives CVISVPRWSGGCTF.

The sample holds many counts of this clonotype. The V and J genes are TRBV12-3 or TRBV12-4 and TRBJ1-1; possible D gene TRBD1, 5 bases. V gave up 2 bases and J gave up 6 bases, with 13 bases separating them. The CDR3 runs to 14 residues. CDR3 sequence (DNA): TGTGCCAGCAGTTTAAATGGGGGTGGGGCTGAAGCTTTCTTT. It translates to CASSLNGGGAEAFF.

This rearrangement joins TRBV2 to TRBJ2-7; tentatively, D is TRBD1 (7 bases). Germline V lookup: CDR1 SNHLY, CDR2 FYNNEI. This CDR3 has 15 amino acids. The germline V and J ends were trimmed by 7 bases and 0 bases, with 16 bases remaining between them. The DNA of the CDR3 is TGTGCCAGCATCAGGGGGGCGGCAAGCTCCTACGAGCAGTACTTC. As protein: CASIRGAASSYEQYF.

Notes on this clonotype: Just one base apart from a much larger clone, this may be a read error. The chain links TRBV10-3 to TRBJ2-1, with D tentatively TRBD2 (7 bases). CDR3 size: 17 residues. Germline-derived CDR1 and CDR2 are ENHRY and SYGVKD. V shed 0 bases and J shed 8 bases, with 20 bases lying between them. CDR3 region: CAISESTGGARIDEQFF. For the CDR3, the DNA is TGTGCCATCAGTGAGTCGACGGGGGGCGCAAGGATTGATGAGCAGTTCTTC.

This CDR3 reads CASSLAGGRTRGTGELFF. The CDR3 coding sequence is TGCGCCAGCAGCTTGGCCGGAGGAAGGACTAGGGGCACCGGGGAGCTGTTTTTT. This chain connects TRBV5-1 to TRBJ2-2, with TRBD2 matching 7 bases. Germline assignment: CDR1 SGHRS and CDR2 YFSETQ. The V and J ends lost 0 bases and 4 bases, in that order; junction bases with no gene match: 12. The CDR3 has 18 residues.

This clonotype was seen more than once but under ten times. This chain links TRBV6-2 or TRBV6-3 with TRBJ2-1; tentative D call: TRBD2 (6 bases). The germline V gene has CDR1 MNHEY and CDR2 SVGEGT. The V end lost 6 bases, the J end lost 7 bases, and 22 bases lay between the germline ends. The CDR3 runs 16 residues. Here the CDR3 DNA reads TGTGCCAGCAGCCTATTACCGGGACTTACTGGGAATGAGCAGTTCTTC. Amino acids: CASSLLPGLTGNEQFF.

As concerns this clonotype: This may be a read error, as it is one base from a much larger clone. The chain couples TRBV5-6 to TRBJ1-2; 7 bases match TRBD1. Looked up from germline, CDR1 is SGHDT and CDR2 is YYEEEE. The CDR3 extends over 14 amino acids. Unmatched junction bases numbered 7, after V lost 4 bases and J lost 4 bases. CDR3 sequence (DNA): TGTGCCAGCAGCGTGAGGGACAGTCCCTATGGCTACACCTTC. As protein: CASSVRDSPYGYTF.

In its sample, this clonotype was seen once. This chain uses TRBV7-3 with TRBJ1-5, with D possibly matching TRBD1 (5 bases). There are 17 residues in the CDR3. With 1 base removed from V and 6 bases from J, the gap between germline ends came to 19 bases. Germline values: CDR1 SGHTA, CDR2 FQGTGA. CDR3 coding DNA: TGTGCCAGCAGCTTAAATCTGGGGACGCAGCAGGGTCAGCCCCAGCATTTT. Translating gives CASSLNLGTQQGQPQHF. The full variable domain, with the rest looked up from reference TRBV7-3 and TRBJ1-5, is GAGVSQTPSNKVTEKGKYVELRCDPISGHTALYWYRQSLGQGPEFLIYFQGTGAADDSGLPNDRFFAVRPEGSVSTLKIQRTERGDSAVYLCASSLNLGTQQGQPQHFGDGTRLSIL.

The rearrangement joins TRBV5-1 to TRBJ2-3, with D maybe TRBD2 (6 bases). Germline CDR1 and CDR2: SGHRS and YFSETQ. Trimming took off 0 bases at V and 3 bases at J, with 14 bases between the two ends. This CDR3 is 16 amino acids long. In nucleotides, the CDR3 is TGCGCCAGCAGCTTGGACCCCCGGGGGAGTACAGATACGCAGTATTTT. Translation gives CASSLDPRGSTDTQYF.

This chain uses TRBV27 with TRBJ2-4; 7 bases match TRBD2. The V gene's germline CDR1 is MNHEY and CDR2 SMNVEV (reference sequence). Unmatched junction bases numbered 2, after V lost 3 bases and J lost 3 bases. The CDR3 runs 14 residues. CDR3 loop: CASSFGGIKNIQYF. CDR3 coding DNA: TGTGCCAGCAGTTTCGGGGGGATCAAAAACATTCAGTACTTC.

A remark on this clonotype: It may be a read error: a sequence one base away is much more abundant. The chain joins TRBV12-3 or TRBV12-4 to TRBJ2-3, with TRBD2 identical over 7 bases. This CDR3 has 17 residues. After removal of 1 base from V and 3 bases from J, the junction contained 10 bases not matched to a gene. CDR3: CASSLGRGRGGTDTQYF. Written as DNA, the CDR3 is TGTGCCAGCAGTTTAGGGCGGGGACGCGGGGGAACAGATACGCAGTATTTT.

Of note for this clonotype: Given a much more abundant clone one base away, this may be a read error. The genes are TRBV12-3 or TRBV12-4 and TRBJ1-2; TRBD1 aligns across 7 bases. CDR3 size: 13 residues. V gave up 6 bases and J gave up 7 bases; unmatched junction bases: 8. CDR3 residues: CASSPRQGAGYTF. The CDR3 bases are TGTGCCAGCAGCCCACGACAGGGAGCTGGCTACACCTTC.

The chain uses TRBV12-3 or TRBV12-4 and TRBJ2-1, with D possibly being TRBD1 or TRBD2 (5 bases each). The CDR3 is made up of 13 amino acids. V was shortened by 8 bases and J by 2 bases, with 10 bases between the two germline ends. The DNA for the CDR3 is TGTGCCAGCTGTCAGGGACCCTACAATGAGCAGTTCTTC. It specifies CASCQGPYNEQFF.

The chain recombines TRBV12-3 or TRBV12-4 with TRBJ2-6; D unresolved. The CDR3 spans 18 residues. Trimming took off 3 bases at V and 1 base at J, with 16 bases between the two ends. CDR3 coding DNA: TGTGCCAGCAGTTTCGGCCGCCCCGGGTCTTCTGGGGCCAACGTCCTGACTTTC. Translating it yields CASSFGRPGSSGANVLTF.

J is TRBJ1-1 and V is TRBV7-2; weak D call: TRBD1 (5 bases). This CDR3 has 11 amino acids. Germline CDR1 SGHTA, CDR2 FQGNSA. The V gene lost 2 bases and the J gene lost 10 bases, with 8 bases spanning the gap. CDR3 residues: CASSLRGVAFF. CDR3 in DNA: TGTGCCAGCAGCTTACGGGGGGTAGCTTTCTTT. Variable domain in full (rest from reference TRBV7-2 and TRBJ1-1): GAGVSQSPSNKVTEKGKDVELRCDPISGHTALYWYRQSLGQGLEFLIYFQGNSAPDKSGLPSDRFSAERTGGSVSTLTIQRTQQEDSAVYLCASSLRGVAFFGQGTRLTVV.

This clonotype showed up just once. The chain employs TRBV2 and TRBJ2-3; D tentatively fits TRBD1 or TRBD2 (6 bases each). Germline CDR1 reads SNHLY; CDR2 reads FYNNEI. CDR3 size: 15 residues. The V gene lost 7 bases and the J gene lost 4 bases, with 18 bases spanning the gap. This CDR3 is CASIDGGASADTQYF. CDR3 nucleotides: TGTGCCAGCATAGACGGGGGCGCTTCCGCAGATACGCAGTATTTT. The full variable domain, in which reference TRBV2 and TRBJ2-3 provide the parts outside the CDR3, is EPEVTQTPSHQVTQMGQEVILRCVPISNHLYFYWYRQILGQKVEFLVSFYNNEISEKSEIFDDQFSVERPDGSNFTLKIRSTKLEDSAMYFCASIDGGASADTQYFGPGTRLTVL.

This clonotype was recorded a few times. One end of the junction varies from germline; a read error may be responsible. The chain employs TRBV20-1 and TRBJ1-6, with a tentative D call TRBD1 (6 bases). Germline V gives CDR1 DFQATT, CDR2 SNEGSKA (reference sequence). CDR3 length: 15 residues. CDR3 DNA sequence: TGCAGTGCTAGATCTACAGGGCCCTATAGTTCACCCCTCCACTTT. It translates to CSARSTGPYSSPLHF.

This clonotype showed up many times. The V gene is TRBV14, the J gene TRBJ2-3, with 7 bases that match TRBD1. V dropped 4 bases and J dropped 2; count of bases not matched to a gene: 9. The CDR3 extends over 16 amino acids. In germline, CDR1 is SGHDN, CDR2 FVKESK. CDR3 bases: TGTGCCAGCAGCCTGAACAGGGGAAGACCCACAGATACGCAGTATTTT. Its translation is CASSLNRGRPTDTQYF.

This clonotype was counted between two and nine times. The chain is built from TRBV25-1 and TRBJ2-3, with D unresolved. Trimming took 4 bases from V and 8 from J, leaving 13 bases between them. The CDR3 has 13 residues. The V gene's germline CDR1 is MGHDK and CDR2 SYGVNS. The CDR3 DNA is TGTGCCAGCAGTGCGGCTGCCCTTGCTACGCAGTATTTT. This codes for CASSAAALATQYF.

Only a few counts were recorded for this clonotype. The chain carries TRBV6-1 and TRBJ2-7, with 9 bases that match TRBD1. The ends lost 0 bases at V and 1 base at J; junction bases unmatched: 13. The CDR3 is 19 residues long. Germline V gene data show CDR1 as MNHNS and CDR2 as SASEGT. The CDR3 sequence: CASSEAYIGLGQGSYEQYF. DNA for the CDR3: TGTGCCAGCAGTGAAGCGTATATTGGTCTGGGACAGGGTTCCTACGAGCAGTACTTC.

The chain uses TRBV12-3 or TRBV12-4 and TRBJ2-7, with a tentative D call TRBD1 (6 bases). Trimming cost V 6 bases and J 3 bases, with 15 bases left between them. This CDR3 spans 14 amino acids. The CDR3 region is CASSQTVQGYEQYF. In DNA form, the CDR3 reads TGTGCCAGCAGCCAGACCGTACAGGGCTACGAGCAGTACTTC.

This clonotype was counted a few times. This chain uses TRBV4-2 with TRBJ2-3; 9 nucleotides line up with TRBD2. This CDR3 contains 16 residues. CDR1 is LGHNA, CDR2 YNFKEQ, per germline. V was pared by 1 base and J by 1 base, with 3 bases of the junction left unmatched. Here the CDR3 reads CASSQGRGGGTDTQYF. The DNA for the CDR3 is TGTGCCAGCAGCCAAGGGCGCGGGGGGGGCACAGATACGCAGTATTTT.